The text below deals with one TCR beta chain. Its antigen is not identified. Trimming took 7 bases from V and 0 from J; bases not matched to a gene: 6. The germline gives CDR1 SNHLY, CDR2 FYNNEI. The CDR3 has 15 residues. This sample stems from a study of OX40 agonist ivuxolimab in advanced cancers. The overall study: At doses from 0.01 to 10 mg/kg, patients were given intravenous ivuxolimab every 2 weeks.

The table came from immunoSEQ multiplex PCR; TCRdb's copy has only in-frame clones and leaves some out. The sample comprises about 43,000 clones, around 86% of which are singletons, and about 11% rests with the top ten. Study-wide results and caveats: Partly responding patients at 0.1-3.0 mg/kg showed some of the smallest clonal expansion.

The J gene is TRBJ2-7, the V gene TRBV2, with 10 positions matching TRBD2. Source: CD4+ or CD8+ T cells sorted from blood, taken in a trial of the OX40 agonist ivuxolimab. This TCR was sampled from an adult with an advanced solid tumor such as melanoma, head and neck, liver or kidney cancer. The CDR3 nucleotides are TGTGCCAGCAAGACTAGCGGGTCGAGCTCCTACGAGCAGTACTTC. Translated: CASKTSGSSSYEQYF.